This entry lists 3 T cell receptor beta chains sequenced from one sample in a study of T cell responses to AZD1222 COVID-19 vaccine (dated by TCRdb to about 2021). Taken with the paper, the label for time point translates to: baseline before first vaccination. Libraries were built with the immunoSEQ multiplex PCR assay. In its TCRdb copy, this immuneACCESS table keeps in-frame sequences only and misses some clones. Where compared with another copy, unresolved V genes explain less than half of these, and the others have no known cause. For this sample, the table gives about 140,000 clones. Under 2.5% of the sample belongs to the ten largest clones. What was sequenced was peripheral blood. The receptors originated from an adult in good health.

V is TRBV5-8 and J is TRBJ2-7, with D perhaps TRBD2 (5 bases). This CDR3 region has 18 residues. V lost 0 bases and J 0 bases, leaving 19 bases between the germline ends. The germline CDR1 and CDR2 sequences are SGHTS and YDEGEE. In DNA, the CDR3 is TGTGCCAGCAGCTTGGGGTTTCTCGGGGAAACGCTCTCCTACGAGCAGTACTTC. Translated, it gives CASSLGFLGETLSYEQYF.

The J gene is TRBJ1-1, the V gene TRBV5-4, with D possibly TRBD1 on 6 matching bases. The V end lost 4 bases, the J end lost 9 bases, and 16 bases lay between the germline ends. The CDR3 runs 13 residues. Germline V gene data show CDR1 as SGHNT and CDR2 as YYREEE (reference sequence). The CDR3 region is CASSPGQPAKAFF. As DNA, the CDR3 is TGTGCCAGCAGCCCAGGACAGCCGGCAAAAGCTTTCTTT.

The chain employs TRBV19 and TRBJ1-1; tentative D call: TRBD1 (5 bases). The CDR3 is 15 amino acids. Trimming cost V 8 bases and J 4 bases, with 20 bases left between them. CDR1 LNHDA and CDR2 SQIVND come from the germline V gene (reference sequence). The CDR3 spells CASQKALLGGTEAFF. In nucleotides, the CDR3 is TGTGCCAGTCAAAAGGCCCTCCTCGGGGGCACTGAAGCTTTCTTT.